The text below deals with one TCR beta chain. The antigen remains unidentified. The entry originates in a study of CD8+ T cells in alopecia areata. Study context: The drug, oral tofacitinib, was given to treated patients at 5 to 10 mg twice daily. Broader study findings: For baseline CD8+ expansion, any link to response stays uncertain with one nonresponder. Although TCR sharing was seen in mice, sharing across patients was less clear, possibly for HLA-related reasons.

Extraction of RNA preceded its reverse transcription into cDNA, which served as the sequencing template. Repertoires were generated with immunoSEQ multiplex PCR, while TCRdb's copy carries only in-frame clones and drops some. The top ten hold approximately 5.1% of the sample, which has under 150,000 clones, around 60% seen once. Treatment given: oral pan-JAK inhibitor, 5-10 mg twice daily. Obtained from alopecia areata patients were lesional scalp punch biopsies along with peripheral blood. Trimming removed 6 bases from V and 5 bases from J; junction bases left unmatched: 11. The CDR3 runs 14 residues. Germline V gene sequence: CDR1 SQVTM, CDR2 ANQGSEA.

The material was CD4+ T cells sorted from blood, obtained at week 4, from a patient treated with tofacitinib. The chain combines TRBV29-1 with TRBJ2-5, with 8 bases matching TRBD1. The source is a human donor with alopecia areata. The CDR3 reads CSVRRGTGEETQYF. Here the CDR3 DNA reads TGCAGCGTCCGTCGTGGGACAGGCGAGGAGACCCAGTACTTC.